A single sample gave rise to the 16 T cell receptor beta chains below, sequenced in a study of blood T cell repertoires in COVID-19. Profiling relied on immunoSEQ multiplex PCR, and the TCRdb table lists in-frame clones only, not all of them. The table records around 190,000 clones, approximately 85% of them present only once. The source material was PBMCs or T cells enriched from blood (not recorded which). Receptors were obtained from a man aged 35-49 years with acute COVID-19.

The chain has TRBV5-4 and TRBJ2-7, with D perhaps matching TRBD1 (5 bases). The ends were cut back, 5 bases at V and 1 base at J, with 22 bases in the middle. The CDR3 totals 17 residues. Germline assignment: CDR1 SGHNT and CDR2 YYREEE (reference sequence). The CDR3 is CASSLPQPGSGSYEQYF. The CDR3 DNA sequence: TGTGCCAGCAGTCTACCCCAACCAGGGTCAGGGTCCTACGAGCAGTACTTC.

The gene calls are TRBV4-1 and TRBJ1-5; TRBD1 matches 11 bases. The germline V gene encodes CDR1 MGHRA and CDR2 YSYEKL. V lost 3 bases and J lost 2; bases outside the gene matches: 9. The CDR3 is 18 residues long. CDR3 DNA sequence: TGCGCCAGCAGCCATAGGGCTCCGGGACAGGGGGGCAATCAGCCCCAGCATTTT. This gives the protein CASSHRAPGQGGNQPQHF.

The rearrangement uses TRBV6-5 and TRBJ2-5, with TRBD1 matching 11 bases. Trimming took 4 bases from V and 4 from J; bases not matched to a gene: 5. Germline loops: CDR1 MNHEY, CDR2 SVGAGI. CDR3 size: 15 residues. The CDR3 loop reads CASSSRDRGGETQYF. CDR3 in DNA: TGTGCCAGCAGTTCTCGGGACAGGGGGGGAGAGACCCAGTACTTC.

The genes are TRBV5-5 and TRBJ1-3; D uncertain. Germline CDR1 and CDR2: SGHKS and YYEKEE (reference sequence). The CDR3 runs to 15 residues. V gave up 0 bases and J gave up 0 bases, with 7 bases separating them. Here the CDR3 DNA reads TGTGCCAGCAGCTTGGTACAGACCTCTGGAAACACCATATATTTT. Protein sequence: CASSLVQTSGNTIYF. Full variable domain (rest looked up from reference TRBV5-5 and TRBJ1-3): DAGVTQSPTHLIKTRGQQVTLRCSPISGHKSVSWYQQVLGQGPQFIFQYYEKEERGRGNFPDRFSARQFPNYSSELNVNALLLGDSALYLCASSLVQTSGNTIYFGEGSWLTVV.

This chain joins TRBV4-2 and TRBJ2-1; weak D call: TRBD2 (5 bases). The CDR3 sequence is 15 residues long. Germline lookup yields CDR1 LGHNA and CDR2 YNFKEQ. The V end was cut by 0 bases, the J end by 4 bases, with 10 bases between. The CDR3 is CASSQDRGPYNEQFF. CDR3 DNA: TGTGCCAGCAGCCAAGATCGCGGGCCTTACAATGAGCAGTTCTTC.

The chain links TRBV5-1 to TRBJ1-1; D is uncertain. This CDR3 region has 14 residues. Germline V lookup: CDR1 SGHRS, CDR2 YFSETQ. V gave up 4 bases and J gave up 1 base, with 11 bases separating them. The CDR3 coding sequence is TGCGCCAGCAGCAGCATCCCTGAGAACACTGAAGCTTTCTTT. Translated, it gives CASSSIPENTEAFF.

This sequence joins TRBV5-4 and TRBJ1-2, with D perhaps TRBD1 (5 bases). This CDR3 is 14 amino acids long. Trimming pared 4 bases from V and 7 bases from J, leaving 17 bases between. The germline CDR1 and CDR2 sequences are SGHNT and YYREEE (reference sequence). CDR3 sequence: CASSRREGQGGYTF. The CDR3 DNA reads TGTGCCAGCAGCCGCCGGGAGGGGCAAGGTGGCTACACCTTC.

This chain joins TRBV28 and TRBJ1-2; 7 bases are a match to TRBD1. CDR3 length equals 16 residues. The J segment lost 8 bases and the V segment lost 8 bases, leaving 20 bases of the junction unmatched. Germline CDR1 is MDHEN and CDR2 is SYDVKM. The CDR3 bases are TGTGCCAGCGGATCCGGGACAGACTTGCCAAGGAGAGGCTACACCTTC. Translation: CASGSGTDLPRRGYTF.

V gene TRBV7-8 combines with J gene TRBJ2-7, with 8 nucleotides matching TRBD2. CDR3 length equals 16 residues. J was trimmed by 4 bases and V by 5 bases; bases with no gene match: 13. Germline assignment: CDR1 SGHVS and CDR2 FQNEAQ. The DNA for the CDR3 is TGTGCCAGCAGCATCACCTCCGGGACTAGTTGGTACGAGCAGTACTTC. This translates into CASSITSGTSWYEQYF.

Ten or more counts support this clone. CDR3 DNA: TGTGCCAGCAGTGACCGCGACATTCAGTACTTC. This translates into CASSDRDIQYF. The chain joins TRBV6-1 to TRBJ2-4; D remains unclear. The CDR3 sequence is 11 residues long. Germline CDR1 and CDR2: MNHNS and SASEGT. V lost 3 bases to trimming and J lost 8 bases, with 5 bases between them.

V and J are TRBV2 and TRBJ2-7; 9 nucleotides line up with TRBD1. V shed 7 bases and J 6 bases; nucleotides not matched to a gene: 7. CDR1 is SNHLY and CDR2 is FYNNEI in the germline V gene. The CDR3 loop spans 13 amino acids. The CDR3 region is CASTVGTGSEQYF. The CDR3 bases are TGTGCCAGCACCGTGGGGACAGGGAGCGAGCAGTACTTC.

The chain is built from TRBV7-8 and TRBJ1-4; perhaps TRBD1 as D (5 bases). Per germline, CDR1 SGHVS and CDR2 FQNEAQ. V was cut by 3 bases and J by 7 bases, with 6 bases left in between. CDR3 length equals 12 residues. CDR3 residues: CASSLGREKLFF. The CDR3 nucleotides read TGTGCCAGCAGCTTGGGGCGTGAAAAACTGTTTTTT.

The V and J genes are TRBV5-4 and TRBJ1-2; 9 bases map to TRBD1. The CDR3 runs to 13 residues. V was pared by 4 bases and J by 3 bases, with 1 base of the junction left unmatched. From germline, CDR1 is SGHNT and CDR2 YYREEE (reference sequence). CDR3 sequence: CASSGQGHYGYTF. The CDR3, as DNA: TGTGCCAGCAGCGGACAGGGGCACTATGGCTACACCTTC.

The rearrangement links TRBV28 to TRBJ2-1, with 11 nucleotides matching TRBD2. The CDR3 runs 14 residues. Trimming at V came to 11 bases and at J to 7 bases, leaving 10 bases not matched to a gene. Germline CDR1 is MDHEN and CDR2 is SYDVKM. The CDR3 reads CAGQLAGEWNEQFF. The CDR3 region has the DNA TGTGCCGGCCAACTAGCGGGGGAGTGGAATGAGCAGTTCTTC.

This clone was observed once. V and J are TRBV7-2 and TRBJ2-7, with TRBD2 as a possible D gene (5 bases). Germline assignment: CDR1 SGHTA and CDR2 FQGNSA. Trimming cost V 5 bases and J 3 bases, with 14 bases left between them. The CDR3 is made up of 14 amino acids. The CDR3 region is CASSPVGSYYEQYF. CDR3 nucleotide sequence: TGTGCCAGCAGCCCCGTGGGGAGTTACTACGAGCAGTACTTC. Looking up the rest from reference TRBV7-2 and TRBJ2-7 gives the full variable domain: GAGVSQSPSNKVTEKGKDVELRCDPISGHTALYWYRQSLGQGLEFLIYFQGNSAPDKSGLPSDRFSAERTGGSVSTLTIQRTQQEDSAVYLCASSPVGSYYEQYFGPGTRLTVT.

This clone was observed a handful of times. This sequence joins TRBV5-1 and TRBJ1-1; D is perhaps TRBD1 (5 bases). The CDR3 extends over 14 amino acids. V shed 2 bases and J shed 3 bases, with 11 bases lying between them. Germline V gene lookup returns CDR1 SGHRS and CDR2 YFSETQ. CDR3 amino acids: CASSFDSADTEAFF. CDR3 sequence (DNA): TGCGCCAGCAGCTTTGACAGTGCGGACACTGAAGCTTTCTTT.